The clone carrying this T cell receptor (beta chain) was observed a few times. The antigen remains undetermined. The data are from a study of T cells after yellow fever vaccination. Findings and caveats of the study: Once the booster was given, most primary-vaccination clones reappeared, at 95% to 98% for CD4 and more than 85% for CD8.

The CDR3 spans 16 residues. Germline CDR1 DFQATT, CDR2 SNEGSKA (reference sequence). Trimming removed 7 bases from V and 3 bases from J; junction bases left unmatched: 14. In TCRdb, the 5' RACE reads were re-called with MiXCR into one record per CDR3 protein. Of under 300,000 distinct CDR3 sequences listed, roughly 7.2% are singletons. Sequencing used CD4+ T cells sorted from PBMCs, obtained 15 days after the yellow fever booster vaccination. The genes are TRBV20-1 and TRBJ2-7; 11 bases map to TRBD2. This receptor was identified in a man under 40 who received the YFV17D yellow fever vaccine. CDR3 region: CSGRPASGRNFYEQYF. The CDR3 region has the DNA TGCAGTGGCCGTCCCGCTAGCGGGAGGAATTTCTACGAGCAGTACTTC.